The sequence of this T cell receptor beta chain was determined in a study of cytomegalovirus exposure and HLA in healthy donors. Findings and caveats of the study: The classifier was said to identify cytomegalovirus status with high specificity and sensitivity.

It was with 60 Vbeta and 13 Jbeta primers that the PCR ran. TCRdb's copy holds only in-frame clones and misses some; the assay was immunoSEQ multiplex PCR. The sample gives 100,000 to 130,000 clones, roughly 82% of which show up once; approximately 4.2% is in the top ten. This clone was seen once. What it binds is not known. The V end was cut by 0 bases, the J end by 0 bases, with 9 bases between. The length of the CDR3 is 15 residues. Germline CDR1 reads PRHDT; CDR2 reads FYEKMQ (reference sequence). The rearrangement joins TRBV13 to TRBJ2-7; no reliable D call. This TCR derives from a male donor in good health and CMV-seronegative. The material sequenced was PBMCs. Here the CDR3 DNA reads TGTGCCAGCAGCTTAGGACTGCCGAGCTCCTACGAGCAGTACTTC. Translation: CASSLGLPSSYEQYF.